Listed here are 22 T cell receptor beta chains from one sample, sequenced in a study of OX40 agonist ivuxolimab in advanced cancers. The repertoire was sequenced with immunoSEQ multiplex PCR; TCRdb's copy has only in-frame clones and lacks some. The sample has about 18,000 clones; around 78% are singletons. The sample was CD4+ or CD8+ T cells sorted from blood, taken in a trial of the OX40 agonist ivuxolimab. All receptors derive from an adult with an advanced solid tumor such as melanoma, head and neck, liver or kidney cancer.

J is TRBJ2-5 and V is TRBV20-1; TRBD2 matches at 8 bases. The germline V gene encodes CDR1 DFQATT and CDR2 SNEGSKA (reference sequence). The CDR3 sequence is 11 residues long. Trimming removed 8 bases from V and 4 bases from J; junction bases left unmatched: 3. This CDR3 reads CSYLAGETQYF. The CDR3 nucleotides are TGCAGTTATCTAGCGGGAGAGACCCAGTACTTC.

This chain joins TRBV30 and TRBJ2-1; D is undetermined. This CDR3 region has 13 residues. With 3 bases removed from V and 6 bases from J, the gap between germline ends came to 12 bases. Germline lookup yields CDR1 GTSNPN and CDR2 SVGIG (reference sequence). The CDR3 here is CAWSHAVLNEQFF. The CDR3 DNA reads TGTGCCTGGAGCCACGCGGTCCTCAATGAGCAGTTCTTC.

The V and J genes are TRBV28 and TRBJ1-2; 7 nucleotides align to TRBD1. The CDR3 contains 13 residues. The germline V gene has CDR1 MDHEN and CDR2 SYDVKM. V lost 7 bases to trimming and J lost 4 bases; unmatched junction nucleotides: 6. CDR3 in DNA: TGTGCCAGCAATTCGGGACAGCTCTATGGCTACACCTTC. This translates into CASNSGQLYGYTF.

V gene TRBV16 combines with J gene TRBJ2-2; D remains ambiguous. There are 13 residues in the CDR3. V dropped 3 bases and J dropped 4 bases, with 6 bases sitting between them. CDR1 and CDR2 (germline): KGHSY, FQNENV. The CDR3 coding sequence is TGTGCCAGCAGCCAGGGTCCCACCGGGGAGCTGTTTTTT. This translates into CASSQGPTGELFF.

The chain is built from TRBV19 and TRBJ2-7; a weak D match, TRBD2 (5 bases). The ends were cut back, 3 bases at V and 9 bases at J, with 15 bases in the middle. Germline V gene lookup returns CDR1 LNHDA and CDR2 SQIVND (reference sequence). This CDR3 has 13 residues. The CDR3 DNA follows: TGTGCCAGTAGTATCCACATCTCCGCGGGGCAGTACTTC. This gives the protein CASSIHISAGQYF. The full variable domain, with the rest looked up from reference TRBV19 and TRBJ2-7, is DGGITQSPKYLFRKEGQNVTLSCEQNLNHDAMYWYRQDPGQGLRLIYYSQIVNDFQKGDIAEGYSVSREKKESFPLTVTSAQKNPTAFYLCASSIHISAGQYFGPGTRLTVT.

J is TRBJ2-7 and V is TRBV4-3; D tentatively reads TRBD1 or TRBD2 (5 bases each). The V end lost 1 base, the J end lost 9 bases, and 22 bases lay between the germline ends. The CDR3 is 16 residues long. Germline V CDR1 and CDR2: LGHNA, YSLEER. CDR3 DNA: TGCGCCAGCAGCCAAGGGCTAGCTGGGGCCACCCCTTCGCAGTACTTC. Amino acid sequence: CASSQGLAGATPSQYF.

V and J are TRBV4-3 and TRBJ2-5, with D perhaps matching TRBD1 (6 bases). The length of the CDR3 is 13 residues. V lost 8 bases and J lost 5, with 15 bases in between. The germline V gene has CDR1 LGHNA and CDR2 YSLEER. The CDR3 nucleotides are TGCGCCAGCGGCGTGTGGGGGCGGGAGACCCAGTACTTC. This sequence encodes CASGVWGRETQYF.

V gene TRBV2 combines with J gene TRBJ1-5, with D tentatively TRBD1 (6 bases). V was clipped by 6 bases and J by 7 bases, with 16 bases between them. CDR3 length: 14 residues. Per the germline V gene, CDR1 is SNHLY and CDR2 is FYNNEI. CDR3 amino acids: CASRTAGDAQPQHF. CDR3 sequence (DNA): TGTGCCAGCAGGACAGCAGGGGACGCACAGCCCCAGCATTTT.

The rearrangement uses TRBV19 and TRBJ1-2; tentatively, D is TRBD1 (5 bases). The CDR3 contains 15 residues. V was trimmed by 10 bases and J by 8 bases, leaving 26 bases between them. Germline CDR1 reads LNHDA; CDR2 reads SQIVND (reference sequence). CDR3 in DNA: TGTGCCACTAAGAGACTTTGGGGCAGGGCGAGGGGCTACACCTTC. Its translation is CATKRLWGRARGYTF.

The rearrangement joins TRBV7-9 to TRBJ2-3; D is possibly TRBD2 (5 bases). Trimming cost V 2 bases and J 4 bases, with 7 bases left between them. The length of the CDR3 is 13 residues. Germline lookup yields CDR1 SEHNR and CDR2 FQNEAQ (reference sequence). CDR3 protein: CASSLLEADTQYF. CDR3 coding DNA: TGTGCCAGCAGCTTACTGGAGGCAGATACGCAGTATTTT.

This clone was detected only a few times. Here the CDR3 reads CASSPGKGPTYEQYF. CDR3 DNA sequence: TGTGCCAGCTCACCGGGGAAGGGCCCCACCTACGAGCAGTACTTC. The V call is TRBV18, the J call TRBJ2-7; D gene ambiguous. CDR1 and CDR2 from the germline V gene are KGHSH and LQKENI. There are 15 residues in the CDR3. The V end was cut by 3 bases, the J end by 2 bases, with 14 bases between.

In nucleotides, the CDR3 is TGTGCCAGCAGTTTAAGTGCCGGGGCGGGCTACACCTTC. This encodes CASSLSAGAGYTF. The chain joins TRBV27 to TRBJ1-2; possibly TRBD1 for D (5 bases). This CDR3 has 13 amino acids. V was clipped by 2 bases and J by 8 bases, with 12 bases between them. The germline V gene has CDR1 MNHEY and CDR2 SMNVEV (reference sequence).

This clone has a handful of counts. CDR3 amino acids: CASSVVYTGELFF. The CDR3, as DNA: TGTGCCAGCAGCGTAGTGTACACCGGGGAGCTGTTTTTT. The chain employs TRBV9 and TRBJ2-2; D is undetermined. Looked up from germline, CDR1 is SGDLS and CDR2 is YYNGEE. The ends were cut back, 0 bases at V and 3 bases at J, with 3 bases in the middle. The CDR3 has 13 amino acids.

The gene calls are TRBV7-9 and TRBJ2-7; the match to TRBD1 covers 7 bases. This CDR3 contains 16 residues. The ends lost 1 base at V and 4 bases at J; junction bases unmatched: 10. Per germline, CDR1 SEHNR and CDR2 FQNEAQ (reference sequence). DNA of the CDR3: TGTGCCAGCAGCTTAGAACGATCAGGGGGTTCGTACGAGCAGTACTTC. Encoded protein: CASSLERSGGSYEQYF. Based on the CDR3 plus reference TRBV7-9 and TRBJ2-7, the full variable domain is DTGVSQNPRHKITKRGQNVTFRCDPISEHNRLYWYRQTLGQGPEFLTYFQNEAQLEKSRLLSDRFSAERPKGSFSTLEIQRTEQGDSAMYLCASSLERSGGSYEQYFGPGTRLTVT.

In its sample, this clone ranks as medium-sized. The rearrangement uses TRBV27 and TRBJ2-1; D unclear. The length of the CDR3 is 13 residues. V lost 7 bases to trimming and J lost 0 bases, with 7 bases between them. CDR1 is MNHEY, CDR2 SMNVEV, per germline (reference sequence). CDR3 in DNA: TGTGCCAGCACGCCCAGCTCCTACAATGAGCAGTTCTTC. As protein: CASTPSSYNEQFF.

This rearrangement joins TRBV10-3 to TRBJ2-7; TRBD2 might be the D (5 bases). Trimming removed 8 bases at V and 3 bases at J, with 11 bases between. Germline lookup yields CDR1 ENHRY and CDR2 SYGVKD. The CDR3 spans 12 residues. In nucleotides, the CDR3 is TGTGCCATCGGGTTGGGGAGCTACGAGCAGTACTTC. Residues: CAIGLGSYEQYF.

The genes are TRBV11-3 and TRBJ2-7; 7 positions match TRBD1. This CDR3 is built from 14 residues. Trimming took 5 bases from V and 1 from J; bases not matched to a gene: 5. Germline V CDR1 and CDR2: SGHNT, YENEEA. CDR3 coding DNA: TGTGCCAGCAGCGAACGGGGACAGTCCTACGAGCAGTACTTC. It encodes CASSERGQSYEQYF.

The J gene is TRBJ2-7, the V gene TRBV28; maybe TRBD1 (5 bases). This CDR3 has 14 amino acids. Germline assignment: CDR1 MDHEN and CDR2 SYDVKM. Trimming removed 6 bases from V and 6 bases from J, with 18 bases in between. The CDR3 nucleotides are TGTGCCAGCAGCCTGATAGGGGATCTACGCGAGCAGTACTTC. This translates into CASSLIGDLREQYF.

CDR3 sequence (DNA): TGTGCCAGCAGTGAAGCCGGGACAGGGGTAACTGAAGCTTTCTTT. Its protein product is CASSEAGTGVTEAFF. The V and J genes are TRBV6-1 and TRBJ1-1; 10 bases fit TRBD1. Losses at the gene ends were 0 bases for V and 5 bases for J; bases not matched to a gene: 3. The V gene's germline CDR1 is MNHNS and CDR2 SASEGT. This CDR3 region has 15 residues.

The rearrangement links TRBV18 to TRBJ2-2, with TRBD2 matching 7 bases. The CDR3 runs to 15 residues. V lost 3 bases and J lost 5; bases outside the gene matches: 6. Germline V gives CDR1 KGHSH, CDR2 LQKENI. The CDR3 protein is CASSPASGGTGELFF. Here the CDR3 DNA reads TGTGCCAGCTCACCGGCTAGCGGAGGGACCGGGGAGCTGTTTTTT.

V and J are TRBV9 and TRBJ2-1, with TRBD2 matching over 8 bases. The CDR3 consists of 16 residues. Germline CDR1 and CDR2: SGDLS and YYNGEE. With 3 bases clipped from V and 3 bases from J, the junction kept 8 bases outside the gene matches. CDR3 amino acids: CASSAGASGYYNEQFF. CDR3 in DNA: TGTGCCAGCAGCGCCGGGGCTAGCGGGTACTACAATGAGCAGTTCTTC.

In its sample, this clone was seen once. This chain links TRBV29-1 with TRBJ1-5; TRBD1 is a possible D gene (6 bases). Germline CDR1 reads SQVTM; CDR2 reads ANQGSEA. CDR3 length equals 13 residues. V was shortened by 7 bases and J by 6 bases, with 16 bases between the two germline ends. In DNA, the CDR3 is TGCAGCGCCCAGGGCAGGGGAGGTCAGCCCCAGCATTTT. Protein product: CSAQGRGGQPQHF.